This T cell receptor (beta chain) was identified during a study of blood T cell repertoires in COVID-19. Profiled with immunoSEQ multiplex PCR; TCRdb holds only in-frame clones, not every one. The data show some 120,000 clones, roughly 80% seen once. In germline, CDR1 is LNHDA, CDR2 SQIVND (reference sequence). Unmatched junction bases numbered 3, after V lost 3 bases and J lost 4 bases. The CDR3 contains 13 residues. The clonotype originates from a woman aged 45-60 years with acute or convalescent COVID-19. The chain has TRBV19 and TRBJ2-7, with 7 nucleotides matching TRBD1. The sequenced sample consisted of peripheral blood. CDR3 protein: CASSMDRRYEQYF. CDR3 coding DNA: TGTGCCAGTAGTATGGACAGGAGGTACGAGCAGTACTTC.